This T cell receptor beta chain was sequenced in a study of T-cell reconstitution after alpha-beta-depleted transplantation in children. The sample holds a few counts of this clonotype. The antigen remains undetermined. The CDR3 has 16 residues. V was shortened by 3 bases and J by 4 bases, with 17 bases between the two germline ends. Germline CDR1 reads SGHRS; CDR2 reads YFSETQ. Unique molecular identifiers were incorporated during preparation of the TCRbeta library. TCRdb reprocessed the PCR reads via MiXCR and lists one record per CDR3 protein. The data contain a few hundred thousand distinct CDR3 sequences, 25% to 30% of them singletons. General observations from the study: Hyperexpanded clones declined; after one year, newly produced T cells mostly supplied diversity. At around two months after transplant, the alpha-beta T cells were reportedly derived from several hundred expanded clones that came from non-depleted graft cells. Day-60 TCRbeta diversity that was high in some patients was derived from surviving recipient T cells and thymic progenitors.

This TCR was sampled from a boy less than two years old with Wiskott-Aldrich syndrome, due to receive a stem cell transplant. The V and J genes are TRBV5-1 and TRBJ2-1; D is undetermined. The sample here was PBMCs, taken before TCRalphabeta/CD19-depleted stem cell transplant. CDR3 nucleotides: TGCGCCAGCAGCTATAACGAGGTCGCCGGATACAATGAGCAGTTCTTC. Its translation is CASSYNEVAGYNEQFF.